These 13 T cell receptor beta chains were all obtained from the same sample, sequenced in a study of blood T cell repertoires in COVID-19. Some clones are missing from TCRdb's copy, which holds only in-frame ones; the method was immunoSEQ multiplex PCR. This table holds just over 650,000 clones, approximately 90% found once. The sequenced material came from peripheral blood. Receptor source: a woman aged 18-29 years with acute or convalescent COVID-19.

CDR3 in amino acids: CASSPSLGGSISPLHF. The DNA for the CDR3 is TGTGCCAGCAGCCCGTCGCTTGGGGGCTCTATTTCACCCCTCCACTTT. The chain employs TRBV7-9 and TRBJ1-6; D perhaps matches TRBD1 (6 bases). V lost 5 bases and J lost 9, with 20 bases in between. CDR1 is SEHNR and CDR2 is FQNEAQ in the germline V gene (reference sequence). The CDR3 sequence is 16 residues long.

J is TRBJ1-1 and V is TRBV5-1, with unresolved D. Trimming cost V 1 base and J 5 bases, with 15 bases left between them. In germline, CDR1 is SGHRS, CDR2 YFSETQ. CDR3 length equals 15 residues. This CDR3 reads CASSLLAGRQTEAFF. In DNA, the CDR3 is TGCGCCAGCAGCTTGTTGGCAGGTCGCCAAACTGAAGCTTTCTTT.

This clone was picked up a small number of times. V is TRBV19 and J is TRBJ1-6; 9 nucleotides align to TRBD1. There are 14 residues in the CDR3. Trimming took 5 bases from V and 5 from J; bases not matched to a gene: 1. Per germline, CDR1 LNHDA and CDR2 SQIVND (reference sequence). The chain's CDR3 is CASSRTGDNSPLHF. Written as DNA, the CDR3 is TGTGCCAGTAGTCGGACAGGGGATAATTCACCCCTCCACTTT.

V and J are TRBV20-1 and TRBJ2-3; D is perhaps TRBD2 (5 bases). Germline CDR1 and CDR2: DFQATT and SNEGSKA (reference sequence). V was cut by 3 bases and J by 1 base, with 14 bases left in between. This CDR3 has 15 residues. The DNA for the CDR3 is TGCAGTGCTAGTTCGGTGGGAGTAGGCACAGATACGCAGTATTTT. Encoded protein: CSASSVGVGTDTQYF.

A single count supports this clone. CDR3 nucleotide sequence: TGCGCCAGCAGCCAGACAGGAAATAGCAATCAGCCCCAGCATTTT. It encodes CASSQTGNSNQPQHF. The V call is TRBV4-1, the J call TRBJ1-5, with D possibly matching TRBD1 (6 bases). There are 15 residues in the CDR3. CDR1 and CDR2 (germline): MGHRA, YSYEKL. V was cut by 3 bases and J by 0 bases, with 9 bases left in between.

The gene calls are TRBV19 and TRBJ2-1; 14 nucleotides align to TRBD2. CDR3 length: 19 residues. V lost 3 bases, J lost 8 bases, and 15 bases stayed unmatched. Germline V gene data show CDR1 as LNHDA and CDR2 as SQIVND (reference sequence). CDR3 nucleotides: TGTGCCAGTAGTATCGGGACTAGCGGGGGCCTCCATTCACCCCATGAGCAGTTCTTC. It yields the protein CASSIGTSGGLHSPHEQFF.

V and J are TRBV7-2 and TRBJ2-2; tentative D call: TRBD2 (5 bases). The CDR3 has 16 residues. The germline gives CDR1 SGHTA, CDR2 FQGNSA. V lost 5 bases and J 2 bases, leaving 15 bases between the germline ends. CDR3 in amino acids: CASSPRWGANTGELFF. The CDR3 DNA is TGTGCCAGCAGCCCAAGATGGGGAGCAAACACCGGGGAGCTGTTTTTT.

The chain carries TRBV5-8 and TRBJ1-5, with 8 bases aligning to TRBD1. The CDR3 covers 18 residues. Germline-derived CDR1 and CDR2 are SGHTS and YDEGEE. J gave up 0 bases and V 2 bases, and 10 bases lay outside the gene matches. The DNA for the CDR3 is TGTGCCAGCAGCTTACTGGACAGGGCTCTCTATAGCAATCAGCCCCAGCATTTT. The encoded protein is CASSLLDRALYSNQPQHF.

This clone was counted only a few times. The rearrangement uses TRBV5-6 and TRBJ1-4; the D gene is possibly TRBD1 (5 bases). This CDR3 region has 17 residues. Trimming left V 6 bases short and J 1 base short, with 19 bases between. Germline V CDR1 and CDR2: SGHDT, YYEEEE. This CDR3 reads CASTPGGSPGTNEKLFF. Here the CDR3 DNA reads TGTGCCAGCACCCCCGGGGGATCACCAGGAACTAATGAAAAACTGTTTTTT. Full variable domain (outside the CDR3, taken from reference TRBV5-6 and TRBJ1-4): DAGVTQSPTHLIKTRGQQVTLRCSPKSGHDTVSWYQQALGQGPQFIFQYYEEEERQRGNFPDRFSGHQFPNYSSELNVNALLLGDSALYLCASTPGGSPGTNEKLFFGSGTQLSVL.

V is TRBV5-6 and J is TRBJ1-3, with D possibly being TRBD1 (5 bases). Germline assignment: CDR1 SGHDT and CDR2 YYEEEE. Trimming took 0 bases from V and 2 from J, leaving 6 bases between them. The CDR3 loop spans 14 amino acids. The CDR3 sequence is CASSLAGTGNTIYF. The CDR3, as DNA: TGTGCCAGCAGCTTGGCAGGGACTGGAAACACCATATATTTT.

This rearrangement joins TRBV7-2 to TRBJ2-3; D perhaps matches TRBD2 (7 bases). The V gene lost 5 bases and the J gene lost 2 bases, with 17 bases spanning the gap. Germline lookup yields CDR1 SGHTA and CDR2 FQGNSA. The CDR3 sequence is 16 residues long. In nucleotides, the CDR3 is TGTGCCAGCAGCCCCCGGGGGGCCTCTATCACAGATACGCAGTATTTT. The encoded protein is CASSPRGASITDTQYF.

The chain couples TRBV7-2 to TRBJ1-2; weak D call: TRBD1 (6 bases). Trimming took 0 bases from V and 4 from J, leaving 21 bases between them. This CDR3 comprises 18 residues. CDR1 and CDR2 (germline): SGHTA, FQGNSA. CDR3 nucleotides: TGTGCCAGCAGCTTAGCGACACGCGCTACAGGGCTTCCCTATGGCTACACCTTC. Protein sequence: CASSLATRATGLPYGYTF.

This chain uses TRBV13 with TRBJ1-1; TRBD1 matches at 9 bases. Germline assignment: CDR1 PRHDT and CDR2 FYEKMQ (reference sequence). This CDR3 is 14 amino acids long. Germline trimming cut 6 bases from V and 4 bases from J; bases unmatched to any gene: 6. The DNA of the CDR3 is TGTGCCAGCAGACCTACAGGGGGCAGCACTGAAGCTTTCTTT. It encodes CASRPTGGSTEAFF.